This TCR beta chain was sequenced in a study of control samples from healthy donors and cancer patients. TCRdb keeps only in-frame clones here, not all; method: immunoSEQ multiplex PCR. The sample yields tens of thousands of clones, about four fifths seen once. The CDR3 runs to 14 residues. With 7 bases removed from V and 8 bases from J, the gap between germline ends came to 23 bases. CDR1 SQVTM and CDR2 ANQGSEA come from the germline V gene. Sequenced sample: blood. V is TRBV29-1 and J is TRBJ1-2; D is unclear. This TCR was sampled from a man in his fifties in good health. In nucleotides, the CDR3 is TGCAGCGCCAACCTTCACCCGACACTGGGAGGCTACACCTTC. Amino acid sequence: CSANLHPTLGGYTF.